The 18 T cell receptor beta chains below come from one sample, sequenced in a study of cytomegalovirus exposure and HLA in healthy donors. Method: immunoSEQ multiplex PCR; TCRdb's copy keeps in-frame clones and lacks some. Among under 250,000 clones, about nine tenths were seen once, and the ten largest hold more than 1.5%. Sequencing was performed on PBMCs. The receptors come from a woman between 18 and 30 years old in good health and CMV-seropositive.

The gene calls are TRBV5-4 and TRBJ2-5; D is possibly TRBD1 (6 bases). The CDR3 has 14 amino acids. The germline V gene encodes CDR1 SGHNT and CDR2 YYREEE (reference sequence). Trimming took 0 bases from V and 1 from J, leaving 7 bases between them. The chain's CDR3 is CASSLAGAQETQYF. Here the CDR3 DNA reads TGTGCCAGCAGCTTGGCAGGGGCCCAAGAGACCCAGTACTTC.

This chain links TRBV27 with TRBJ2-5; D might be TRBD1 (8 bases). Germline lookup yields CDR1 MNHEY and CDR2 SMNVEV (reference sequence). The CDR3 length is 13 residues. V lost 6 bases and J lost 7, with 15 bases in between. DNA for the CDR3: TGTGCCAGCAGAACAGGGGGGGCTGGGACCCAGTACTTC. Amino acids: CASRTGGAGTQYF.

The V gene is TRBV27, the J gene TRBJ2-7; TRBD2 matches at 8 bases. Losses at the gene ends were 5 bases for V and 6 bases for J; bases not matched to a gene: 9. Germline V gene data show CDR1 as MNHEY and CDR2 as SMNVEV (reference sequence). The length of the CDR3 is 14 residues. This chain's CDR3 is CASSVETSASEQYF. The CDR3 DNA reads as TGTGCCAGCAGTGTTGAGACTAGCGCCAGCGAGCAGTACTTC.

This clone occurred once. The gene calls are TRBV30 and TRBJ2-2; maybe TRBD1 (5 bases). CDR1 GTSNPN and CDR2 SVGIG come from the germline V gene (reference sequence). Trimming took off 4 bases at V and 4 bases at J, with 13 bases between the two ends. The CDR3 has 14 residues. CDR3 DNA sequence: TGTGCCTGGACCCGAAAGGGGCGCACCGGGGAGCTGTTTTTT. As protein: CAWTRKGRTGELFF.

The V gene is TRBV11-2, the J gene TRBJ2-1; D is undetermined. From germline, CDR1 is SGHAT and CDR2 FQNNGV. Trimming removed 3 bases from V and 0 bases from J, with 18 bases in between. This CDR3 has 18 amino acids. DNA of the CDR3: TGTGCCAGCAGCTTTGGTCTCCGAGCGCCTAGCTCCTACAATGAGCAGTTCTTC. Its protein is CASSFGLRAPSSYNEQFF.

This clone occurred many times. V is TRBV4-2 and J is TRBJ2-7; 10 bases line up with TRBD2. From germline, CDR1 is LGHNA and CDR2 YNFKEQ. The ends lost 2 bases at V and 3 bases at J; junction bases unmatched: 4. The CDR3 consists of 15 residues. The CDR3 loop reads CASSQKIAGGYEQYF. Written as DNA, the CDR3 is TGTGCCAGCAGCCAAAAAATAGCGGGAGGCTACGAGCAGTACTTC.

The DNA for the CDR3 is TGTGCCAGCAGCTTAGCGCATCGGGAGGAGGAGTTCTTC. This gives the protein CASSLAHREEEFF. The rearrangement links TRBV7-8 to TRBJ2-1; TRBD2 aligns across 7 bases. Germline values: CDR1 SGHVS, CDR2 FQNEAQ. With V trimmed by 0 bases and J by 14 bases, 7 bases remained unmatched. The CDR3 covers 13 residues.

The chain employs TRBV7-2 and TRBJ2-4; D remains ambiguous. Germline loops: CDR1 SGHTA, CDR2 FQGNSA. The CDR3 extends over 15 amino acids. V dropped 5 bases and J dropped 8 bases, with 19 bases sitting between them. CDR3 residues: CASSPLGSFRDIQYF. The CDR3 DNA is TGTGCCAGCAGCCCACTTGGTAGCTTTCGGGACATTCAGTACTTC.

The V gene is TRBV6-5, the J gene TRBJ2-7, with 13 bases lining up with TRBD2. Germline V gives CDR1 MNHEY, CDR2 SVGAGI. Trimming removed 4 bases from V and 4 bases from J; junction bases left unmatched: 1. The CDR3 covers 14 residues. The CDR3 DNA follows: TGTGCCAGCAGTTCGGGACTAGCGGGGTACGAGCAGTACTTC. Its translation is CASSSGLAGYEQYF.

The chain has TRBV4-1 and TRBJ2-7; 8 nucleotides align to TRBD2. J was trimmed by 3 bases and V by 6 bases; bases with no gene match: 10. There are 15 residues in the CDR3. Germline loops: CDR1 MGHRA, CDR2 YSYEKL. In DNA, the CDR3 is TGCGCCAGCAGTTACCAGACTAGCGAGCGCTACGAGCAGTACTTC. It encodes CASSYQTSERYEQYF.

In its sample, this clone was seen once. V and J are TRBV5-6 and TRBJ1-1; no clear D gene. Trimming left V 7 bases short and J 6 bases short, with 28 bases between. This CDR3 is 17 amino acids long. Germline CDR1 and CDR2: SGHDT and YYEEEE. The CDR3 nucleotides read TGTGCCAGCTATATCCTTGGAGGGAGCTTAGGTGACTCTGAAGCTTTCTTT. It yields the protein CASYILGGSLGDSEAFF.

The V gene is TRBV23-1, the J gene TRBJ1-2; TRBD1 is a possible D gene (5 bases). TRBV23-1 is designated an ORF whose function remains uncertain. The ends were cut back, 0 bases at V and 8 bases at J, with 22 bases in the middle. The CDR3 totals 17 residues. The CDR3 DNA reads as TGCGCCAGCAGTCAATCGGGGAGGGGAGATGGAAAGGAAGGCTACACCTTC. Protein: CASSQSGRGDGKEGYTF.

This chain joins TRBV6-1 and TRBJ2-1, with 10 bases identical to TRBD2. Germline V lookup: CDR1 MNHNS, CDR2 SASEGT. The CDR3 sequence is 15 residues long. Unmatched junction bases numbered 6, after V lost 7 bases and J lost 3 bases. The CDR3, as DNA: TGTGCCAGCATCTTTACTAGCGGGATCTACAATGAGCAGTTCTTC. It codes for CASIFTSGIYNEQFF.

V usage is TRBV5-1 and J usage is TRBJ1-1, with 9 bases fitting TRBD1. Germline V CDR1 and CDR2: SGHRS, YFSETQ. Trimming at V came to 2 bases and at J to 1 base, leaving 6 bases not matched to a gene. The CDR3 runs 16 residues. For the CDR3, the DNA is TGCGCCAGCAGCTTAACAGGGGGCGTAAAGAACACTGAAGCTTTCTTT. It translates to CASSLTGGVKNTEAFF.

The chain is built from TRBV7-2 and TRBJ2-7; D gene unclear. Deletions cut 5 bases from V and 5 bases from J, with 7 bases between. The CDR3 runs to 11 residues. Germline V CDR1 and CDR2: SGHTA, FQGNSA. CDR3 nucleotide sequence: TGTGCCAGCAGCCTGAGAGACGAGCAGTACTTC. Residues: CASSLRDEQYF.

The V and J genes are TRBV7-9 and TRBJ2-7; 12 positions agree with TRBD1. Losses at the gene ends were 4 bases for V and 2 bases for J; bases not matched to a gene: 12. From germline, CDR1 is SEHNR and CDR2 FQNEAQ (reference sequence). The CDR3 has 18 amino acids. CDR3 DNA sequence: TGTGCCAGCAGCTCTTCCGGGACAGGGGGCGACCACCCCTACGAGCAGTACTTC. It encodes CASSSSGTGGDHPYEQYF.

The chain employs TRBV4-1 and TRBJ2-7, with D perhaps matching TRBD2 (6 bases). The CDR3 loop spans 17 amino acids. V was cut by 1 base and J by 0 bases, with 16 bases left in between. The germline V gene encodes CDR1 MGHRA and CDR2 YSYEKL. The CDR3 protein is CASSQGPLATSSYEQYF. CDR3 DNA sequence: TGCGCCAGCAGCCAAGGTCCGTTAGCGACTAGCTCCTACGAGCAGTACTTC.

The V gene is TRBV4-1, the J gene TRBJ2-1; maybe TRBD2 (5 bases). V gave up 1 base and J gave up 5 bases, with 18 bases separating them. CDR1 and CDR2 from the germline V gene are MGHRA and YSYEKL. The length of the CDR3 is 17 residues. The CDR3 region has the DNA TGCGCCAGCAGCCAAGGTCTCCTCTGGACTTCCCACAATGAGCAGTTCTTC. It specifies CASSQGLLWTSHNEQFF.